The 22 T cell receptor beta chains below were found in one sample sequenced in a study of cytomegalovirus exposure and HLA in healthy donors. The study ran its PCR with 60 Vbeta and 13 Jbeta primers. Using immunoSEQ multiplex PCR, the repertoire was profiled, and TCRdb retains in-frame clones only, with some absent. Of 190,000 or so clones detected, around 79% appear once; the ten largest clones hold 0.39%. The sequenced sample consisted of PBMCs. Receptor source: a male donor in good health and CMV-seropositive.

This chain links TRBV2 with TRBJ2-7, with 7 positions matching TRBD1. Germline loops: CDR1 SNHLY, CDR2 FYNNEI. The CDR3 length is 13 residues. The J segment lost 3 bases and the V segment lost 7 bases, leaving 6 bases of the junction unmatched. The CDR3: CASTGQKFYEQYF. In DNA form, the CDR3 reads TGTGCCAGCACGGGACAGAAGTTCTACGAGCAGTACTTC.

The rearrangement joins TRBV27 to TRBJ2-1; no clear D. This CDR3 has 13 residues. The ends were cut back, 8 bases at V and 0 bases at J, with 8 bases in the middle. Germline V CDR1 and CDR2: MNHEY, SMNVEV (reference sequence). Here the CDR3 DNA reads TGTGCCAGCCGGTCGCCCTCCTACAATGAGCAGTTCTTC. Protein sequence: CASRSPSYNEQFF.

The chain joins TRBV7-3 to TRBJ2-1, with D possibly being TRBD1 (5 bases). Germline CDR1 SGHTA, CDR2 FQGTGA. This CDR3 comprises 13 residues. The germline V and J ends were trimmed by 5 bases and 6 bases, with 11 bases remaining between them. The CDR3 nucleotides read TGTGCCAGCAGCGTAGACAGACTCAATGAGCAGTTCTTC. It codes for CASSVDRLNEQFF.

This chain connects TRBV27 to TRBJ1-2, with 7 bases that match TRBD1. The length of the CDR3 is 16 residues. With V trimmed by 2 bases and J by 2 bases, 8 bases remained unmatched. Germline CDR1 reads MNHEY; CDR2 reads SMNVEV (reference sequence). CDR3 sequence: CASSLTGTAYNYGYTF. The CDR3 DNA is TGTGCCAGCAGTTTAACCGGGACAGCCTACAACTATGGCTACACCTTC.

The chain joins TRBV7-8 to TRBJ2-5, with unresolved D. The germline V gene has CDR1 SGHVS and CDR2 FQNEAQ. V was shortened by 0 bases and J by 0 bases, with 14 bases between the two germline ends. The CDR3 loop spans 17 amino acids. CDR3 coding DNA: TGTGCCAGCAGCTTAGCCTTACACCTCCCGTACCAAGAGACCCAGTACTTC. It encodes CASSLALHLPYQETQYF. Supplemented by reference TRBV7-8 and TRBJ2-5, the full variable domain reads GAGVSQSPRYKVAKRGQDVALRCDPISGHVSLFWYQQALGQGPEFLTYFQNEAQLDKSGLPSDRFFAERPEGSVSTLKIQRTQQEDSAVYLCASSLALHLPYQETQYFGPGTRLLVL.

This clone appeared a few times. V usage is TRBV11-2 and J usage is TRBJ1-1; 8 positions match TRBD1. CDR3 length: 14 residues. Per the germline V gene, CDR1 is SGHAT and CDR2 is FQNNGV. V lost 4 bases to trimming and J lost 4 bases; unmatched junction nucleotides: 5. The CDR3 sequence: CASSSQGASTEAFF. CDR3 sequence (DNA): TGTGCCAGCAGCTCCCAGGGGGCTAGCACTGAAGCTTTCTTT.

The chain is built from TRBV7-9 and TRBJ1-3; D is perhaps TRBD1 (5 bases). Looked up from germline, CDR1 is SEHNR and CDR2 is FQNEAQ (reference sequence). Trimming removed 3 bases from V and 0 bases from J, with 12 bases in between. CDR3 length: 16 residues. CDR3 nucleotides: TGTGCCAGCAGCTTGGACACCTCAAACTCTGGAAACACCATATATTTT. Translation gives CASSLDTSNSGNTIYF.

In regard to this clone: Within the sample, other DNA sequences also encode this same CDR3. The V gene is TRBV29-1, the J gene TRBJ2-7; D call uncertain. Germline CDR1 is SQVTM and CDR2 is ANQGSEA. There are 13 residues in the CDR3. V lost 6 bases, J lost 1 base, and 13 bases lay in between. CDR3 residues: CSVGGQYSYEQYF. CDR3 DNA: TGCAGCGTAGGCGGTCAGTATTCCTACGAGCAGTACTTC.

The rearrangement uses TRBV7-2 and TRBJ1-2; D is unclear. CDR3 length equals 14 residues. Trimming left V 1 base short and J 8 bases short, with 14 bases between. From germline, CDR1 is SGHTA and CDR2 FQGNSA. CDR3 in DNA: TGTGCCAGCAGCTTAGGTCGGCAGGCAGAGGGCTACACCTTC. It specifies CASSLGRQAEGYTF.

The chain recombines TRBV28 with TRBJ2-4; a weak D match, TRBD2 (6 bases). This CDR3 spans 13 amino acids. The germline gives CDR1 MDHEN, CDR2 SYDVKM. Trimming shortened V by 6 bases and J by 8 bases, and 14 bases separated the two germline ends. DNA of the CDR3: TGTGCCAGCAGGATGGCGGGATGGGACATTCAGTACTTC. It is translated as CASRMAGWDIQYF.

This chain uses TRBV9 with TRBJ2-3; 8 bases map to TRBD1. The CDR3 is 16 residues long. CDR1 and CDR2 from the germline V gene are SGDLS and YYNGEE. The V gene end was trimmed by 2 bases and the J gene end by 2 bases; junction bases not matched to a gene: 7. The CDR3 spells CASSVTGTGPTDTQYF. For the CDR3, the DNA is TGTGCCAGCAGCGTCACCGGGACAGGTCCCACAGATACGCAGTATTTT.

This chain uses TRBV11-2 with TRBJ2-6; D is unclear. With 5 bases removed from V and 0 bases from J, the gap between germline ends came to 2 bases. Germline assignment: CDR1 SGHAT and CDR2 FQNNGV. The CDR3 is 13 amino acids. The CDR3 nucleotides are TGTGCCAGCAGCCTCTCTGGGGCCAACGTCCTGACTTTC. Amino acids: CASSLSGANVLTF.

In DNA form, the CDR3 reads TGTGCCAGCTCGGAGGGGGCCGGGACAGGAGGTTCGCAGTATTTT. Protein product: CASSEGAGTGGSQYF. The chain joins TRBV18 to TRBJ2-3; the match to TRBD1 covers 8 bases. CDR1 is KGHSH and CDR2 is LQKENI in the germline V gene. The ends lost 6 bases at V and 10 bases at J; junction bases unmatched: 15. There are 15 residues in the CDR3.

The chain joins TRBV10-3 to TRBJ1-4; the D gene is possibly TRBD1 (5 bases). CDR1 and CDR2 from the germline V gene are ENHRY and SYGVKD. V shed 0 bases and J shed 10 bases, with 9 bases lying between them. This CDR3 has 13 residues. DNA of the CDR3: TGTGCCATCAGTGAGTCGACGGGGGGAAAACTGTTTTTT. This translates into CAISESTGGKLFF.

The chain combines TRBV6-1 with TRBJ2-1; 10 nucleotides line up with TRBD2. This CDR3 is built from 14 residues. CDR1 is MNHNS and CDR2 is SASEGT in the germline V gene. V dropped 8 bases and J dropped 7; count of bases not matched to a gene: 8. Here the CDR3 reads CASSGLAGVNEQFF. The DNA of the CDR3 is TGTGCCAGCTCCGGGCTAGCGGGAGTTAATGAGCAGTTCTTC.

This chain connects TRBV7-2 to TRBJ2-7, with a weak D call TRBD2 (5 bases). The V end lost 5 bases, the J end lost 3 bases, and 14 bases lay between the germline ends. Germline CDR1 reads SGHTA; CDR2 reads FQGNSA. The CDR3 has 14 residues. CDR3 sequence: CASSPRLAVYEQYF. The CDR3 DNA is TGTGCCAGCAGCCCCCGGCTAGCAGTCTACGAGCAGTACTTC.

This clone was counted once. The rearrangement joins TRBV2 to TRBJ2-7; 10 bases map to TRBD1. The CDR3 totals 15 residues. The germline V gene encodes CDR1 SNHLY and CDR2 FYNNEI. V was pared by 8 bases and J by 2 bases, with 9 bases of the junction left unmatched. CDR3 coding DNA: TGTGCCAGCGGAGACAGGGGGCGAACAACCTACGAGCAGTACTTC. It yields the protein CASGDRGRTTYEQYF.

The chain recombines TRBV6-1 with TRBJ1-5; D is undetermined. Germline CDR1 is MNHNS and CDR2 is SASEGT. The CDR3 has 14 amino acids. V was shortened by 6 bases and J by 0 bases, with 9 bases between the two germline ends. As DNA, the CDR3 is TGTGCCAGCAGGCGGGGATATAGCAATCAGCCCCAGCATTTT. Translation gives CASRRGYSNQPQHF.

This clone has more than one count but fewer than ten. CDR3 region: CAWSVGQGYNSPLHF. The CDR3 region has the DNA TGTGCCTGGAGTGTGGGACAGGGATATAATTCACCCCTCCACTTT. This chain uses TRBV30 with TRBJ1-6, with 9 bases lining up with TRBD1. The CDR3 length is 15 residues. The ends lost 0 bases at V and 4 bases at J; junction bases unmatched: 1. Germline values: CDR1 GTSNPN, CDR2 SVGIG (reference sequence).

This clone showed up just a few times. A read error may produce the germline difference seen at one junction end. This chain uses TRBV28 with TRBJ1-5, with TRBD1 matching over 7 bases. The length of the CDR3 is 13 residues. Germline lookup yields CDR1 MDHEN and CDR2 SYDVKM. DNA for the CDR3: TGTGCCCGCAGACAGGGAAGCAATCAGCCCCAGCATTTT. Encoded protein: CARRQGSNQPQHF.

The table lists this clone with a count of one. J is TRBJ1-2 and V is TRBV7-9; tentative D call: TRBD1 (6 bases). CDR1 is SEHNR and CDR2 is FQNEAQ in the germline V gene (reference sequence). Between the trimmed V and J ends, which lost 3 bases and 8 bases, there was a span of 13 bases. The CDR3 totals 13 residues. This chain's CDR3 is CASSLRQAAGYTF. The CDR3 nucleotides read TGTGCCAGCAGCTTGAGACAGGCCGCCGGCTACACCTTC.

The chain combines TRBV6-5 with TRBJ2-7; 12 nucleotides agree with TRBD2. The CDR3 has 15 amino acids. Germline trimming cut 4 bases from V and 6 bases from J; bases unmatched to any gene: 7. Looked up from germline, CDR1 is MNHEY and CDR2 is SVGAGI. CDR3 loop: CASSSLLAGGSEQYF. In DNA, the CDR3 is TGTGCCAGCAGTTCCCTCCTAGCGGGAGGGTCCGAGCAGTACTTC.